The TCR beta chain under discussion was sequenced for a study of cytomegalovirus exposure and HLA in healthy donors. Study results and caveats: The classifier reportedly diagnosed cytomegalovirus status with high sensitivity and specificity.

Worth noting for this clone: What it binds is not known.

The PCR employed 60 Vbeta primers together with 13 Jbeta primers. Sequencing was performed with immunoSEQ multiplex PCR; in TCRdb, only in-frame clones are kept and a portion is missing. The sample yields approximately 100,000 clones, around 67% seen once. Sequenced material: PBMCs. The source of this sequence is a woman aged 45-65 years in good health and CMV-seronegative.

CDR3 sequence reads: CASSLGDRVAKNIQYF. DNA for the CDR3: TGCGCCAGCAGCTTGGGGGACAGGGTTGCCAAAAACATTCAGTACTTC. The chain is built from TRBV5-1 and TRBJ2-4; 9 positions match TRBD1. In germline, CDR1 is SGHRS, CDR2 YFSETQ. CDR3 length: 16 residues. V dropped 0 bases and J dropped 1; count of bases not matched to a gene: 2.